This T cell receptor (beta chain) was captured in a study of CXCR3-negative and CXCR3-positive naive CD8 T cells. Study outcomes and limitations: TRB CDR3s of CXCR3-positive naive cells were more hydrophobic than those of CXCR3-negative naive cells.

The method, 5' RACE with UMI labels, was used to prepare the TRB cDNA libraries. From the 5' RACE reads, TCRdb lists one entry per CDR3 protein and no DNA. This sample's clone table lists about 130,000 distinct CDR3 sequences. Germline V gene sequence: CDR1 SGHTA, CDR2 FQGNSA. CDR3 length: 19 amino acids. For this clonotype: The antigen remains unidentified.

Sequencing was carried out using naive CXCR3+ CD8+ T cells from blood. As for subset: CD45RO-CCR7+CD27+CD95- naive CD8+ T cells expressing CXCR3 (TNR3+). The sequence derives from a human donor in good health. Some clones in this sample may be carry-over from other donors' samples. V and J are TRBV7-2 and TRBJ2-3; absent DNA, TCRdb's TRBD1 call cannot be checked. CDR3 amino acids: CASSTRDGWGPHSTDTQYF.